Listed below are T cell receptor beta chains from one sample, sequenced in a study of blood T cell repertoires in COVID-19. The protocol was immunoSEQ multiplex PCR, while the TCRdb copy is restricted to in-frame clones and leaves out a portion. The sample records tens of thousands of clones, around nine tenths being singletons. The sequencing input was peripheral blood. The source is a human donor in a cohort sampled during active COVID-19. Both conserved end residues are part of each CDR3. The D gene is left open where the match is weak. Size is stated for part of the rows, as once, few or many counts, or as a class when the clone is expanded.

v_gene,len,d_gene,j_gene,abundance,CDR3nt,CDR3aa
TRBV7-2,13,.,TRBJ2-4,.,TGTGCCAGCAGCTTGTCAACAGAAAACATTCAGTACTTC,CASSLSTENIQYF
TRBV28,13,.,TRBJ2-6,.,TGTGCCAGCACTCTCTCTGGGGCCAACGTCCTGACTTTC,CASTLSGANVLTF
TRBV13,15,.,TRBJ2-2,.,TGTGCCAGCAGCCCACGACAGGAAAACACCGGGGAGCTGTTTTTT,CASSPRQENTGELFF
TRBV9,16,TRBD2,TRBJ2-1,.,TGTGCCAGCAGCGTAGTCGTGTTAGCGGGAGTCAATGAGCAGTTCTTC,CASSVVVLAGVNEQFF
TRBV10-3,15,TRBD1,TRBJ2-1,.,TGTGCCATCAGTGAGAACAGGGGATACGACAATGAGCAGTTCTTC,CAISENRGYDNEQFF
TRBV6-7,16,TRBD1,TRBJ2-2,.,TGTGCCAGCAGTTCACCGGGACAGGGTTACACCGGGGAGCTGTTTTTT,CASSSPGQGYTGELFF
TRBV15,16,.,TRBJ2-5,.,TGTGCCACCAGCAGCGACCGGGCAGGGGCTAAAGAGACCCAGTACTTC,CATSSDRAGAKETQYF
TRBV18,15,TRBD1,TRBJ1-2,.,TGTGCCAGCTCACCCGGTGGAGGGGGCGATTATGGCTACACCTTC,CASSPGGGGDYGYTF
TRBV9,16,.,TRBJ1-1,.,TGTGCCAGCAGCGCCTCAGGAGGGGAAGGGACCACTGAAGCTTTCTTT,CASSASGGEGTTEAFF
TRBV5-1,14,TRBD1,TRBJ1-6,.,TGCGCCAGCAGCCTGGGACAGGTTGGTTCACCCCTCCACTTT,CASSLGQVGSPLHF
TRBV11-2,16,TRBD2,TRBJ2-3,once,TGTGCCAGCAGCCCGATGGGGGGAGGGCCGAGAGATACGCAGTATTTT,CASSPMGGGPRDTQYF
TRBV7-2,15,TRBD1,TRBJ1-2,.,TGTGCCAGCAGCTTAGCGGGACAGGGAAGCTATGGCTACACCTTC,CASSLAGQGSYGYTF
TRBV25-1,12,.,TRBJ1-6,once,TGTGCCAGCAGTGAATCGGGGGGACCCCTCCACTTT,CASSESGGPLHF
TRBV6-5,15,TRBD2,TRBJ2-3,.,TGTGCCAGCAGCAGACTAGCGGACCTCCGGGAGACGCAGTATTTT,CASSRLADLRETQYF
TRBV6-2/TRBV6-3,14,.,TRBJ1-4,.,TGTGCCAGCAGTCCCGGAGGGGTAGGCGAAAAACTGTTTTTT,CASSPGGVGEKLFF
TRBV29-1,13,TRBD1,TRBJ1-2,.,TGCAGCGTTGATGAGGGGGCTGGCTATGGCTACACCTTC,CSVDEGAGYGYTF
TRBV27,13,TRBD2,TRBJ2-5,.,TGTGCCAGCAGTCGGACTAGCGGCGGGGCCCAGTACTTC,CASSRTSGGAQYF
TRBV3-1/TRBV3-2,15,TRBD2,TRBJ2-7,.,TGTGCCAGCAGCCAAGGTCGACTAGCGGGAGGGGAGCAGTACTTC,CASSQGRLAGGEQYF
TRBV24-1,15,.,TRBJ1-5,.,TGTGCCACCAGTGATTCAGGGCGGGGGGGACAGCCCCAGCATTTT,CATSDSGRGGQPQHF
TRBV10-3,15,.,TRBJ2-7,once,TGTGCCATCAGTGAGTCGGCAGGGTCTAATTACGAGCAGTACTTC,CAISESAGSNYEQYF
TRBV28,16,.,TRBJ1-1,.,TGTGCCAGCAGTTTATACGGCAGGGAGGGTTACACTGAAGCTTTCTTT,CASSLYGREGYTEAFF
TRBV2,14,TRBD1,TRBJ1-3,.,TGTGCCAGCGGGGCAGGGGGCCTTGGAAACACCATATATTTT,CASGAGGLGNTIYF
TRBV6-2/TRBV6-3,12,.,TRBJ2-7,.,TGTGCCAGCAGTTTAATCTCCTACGAGCAGTACTTC,CASSLISYEQYF
TRBV9,15,TRBD1,TRBJ1-4,.,TGTGCCAGCAGCCCTTCAGGGGGGACTAATGAAAAACTGTTTTTT,CASSPSGGTNEKLFF
TRBV12-5,16,TRBD1,TRBJ1-1,.,TGTGCTAGTGGTTTGGTACCAACAGGGGGGAACACTGAAGCTTTCTTT,CASGLVPTGGNTEAFF
TRBV2,16,.,TRBJ1-4,.,TGTGCCAGCAGTGAAGGGACATGGGCGGCTAATGAAAAACTGTTTTTT,CASSEGTWAANEKLFF
TRBV18,13,.,TRBJ2-5,once,TGTGCCAGCTCGCGCGGGGTTCAAGAGACCCAGTACTTC,CASSRGVQETQYF
TRBV5-6,16,.,TRBJ2-2,.,TGTGCCAGCAGCCCCTTGACTAGTAAGGACACCGGGGAGCTGTTTTTT,CASSPLTSKDTGELFF
TRBV12-5,20,TRBD2,TRBJ2-3,.,TGTGCTAGTGGTTTGGTACGTGGTCTAGCGGGGGGGACTAGCACAGATACGCAGTATTTT,CASGLVRGLAGGTSTDTQYF
TRBV2,17,TRBD2,TRBJ2-3,.,TGTGCCAGCAGTAAACCCTGGACTAGCGGGAGTTCAGATACGCAGTATTTT,CASSKPWTSGSSDTQYF
TRBV27,14,.,TRBJ1-5,.,TGTGCCAGCAGCCCTAGAATGGCCCGGGAGCCCCAGCATTTT,CASSPRMAREPQHF
TRBV14,16,.,TRBJ2-5,.,TGTGCCAGCAGCGGAACCCGGGACAAAAACCGAGAGACCCAGTACTTC,CASSGTRDKNRETQYF
TRBV2,15,.,TRBJ1-5,.,TGTGCCAGCAGTGAGGGACAAAGTAGCAATCAGCCCCAGCATTTT,CASSEGQSSNQPQHF
TRBV4-1,13,.,TRBJ2-7,.,TGCGCCAGCAGTTGGCGGGAATCCTACGAGCAGTACTTC,CASSWRESYEQYF
TRBV10-3,17,.,TRBJ1-5,.,TGTGCCATCAGTGAGTCCGAGAGGGTTGATAGCAATCAGCCCCAGCATTTT,CAISESERVDSNQPQHF
TRBV7-9,17,.,TRBJ2-1,once,TGTGCCAGCAGCTCAGAGGGGGGGCGAGGGAGGAGGAATGAGCAGTTCTTC,CASSSEGGRGRRNEQFF
TRBV3-1/TRBV3-2,14,.,TRBJ1-1,.,TGTGCCAGCAGCCCCCCCACAGAGTACACTGAAGCTTTCTTT,CASSPPTEYTEAFF
TRBV11-2,14,.,TRBJ2-5,.,TGTGCCAGCACCCTAGGTAGCGGAGCGGAGACCCAGTACTTC,CASTLGSGAETQYF
TRBV10-1,14,.,TRBJ2-3,.,TGCGCCACCCAGGACAGCCTAAGCACAGATACGCAGTATTTT,CATQDSLSTDTQYF
TRBV5-1,15,TRBD2,TRBJ2-1,.,TGCGCCAGCAGCCTCGGGACTAGGGCAAACAATGAGCAGTTCTTC,CASSLGTRANNEQFF
TRBV4-2,14,TRBD1,TRBJ2-7,.,TGTGCCAGCAGCCAAAACAGGGGTTCCTACGAGCAGTACTTC,CASSQNRGSYEQYF
TRBV9,14,.,TRBJ1-1,.,TGTGCCAGCAGCGTTGACAGGTTGAACACTGAAGCTTTCTTT,CASSVDRLNTEAFF
TRBV9,14,.,TRBJ2-2,.,TGTGCCAGCAGGGGGAGGTTTGACACCGGGGAGCTGTTTTTT,CASRGRFDTGELFF
TRBV27,16,TRBD1,TRBJ1-5,once,TGTGCCAGCAGTCCGCAGACAGGGTTGGCCAATCAGCCCCAGCATTTT,CASSPQTGLANQPQHF
TRBV14,14,.,TRBJ1-6,.,TGTGCCAGCAGCTCGGGAACAATCGATTCACCCCTCCACTTT,CASSSGTIDSPLHF
TRBV2,13,TRBD1,TRBJ1-2,.,TGTGCCTCCAGGGGGCCTTTTAACTATGGCTACACCTTC,CASRGPFNYGYTF
TRBV9,15,TRBD1,TRBJ1-1,.,TGTGCCAGCAGCGCGCAGGGACAGCCGGACACTGAAGCTTTCTTT,CASSAQGQPDTEAFF
TRBV6-5,15,TRBD1,TRBJ2-5,once,TGTGCCAGCAGTCCCACAGGACAGGAGCAAGAGACCCAGTACTTC,CASSPTGQEQETQYF
TRBV28,17,TRBD1,TRBJ2-1,.,TGTGCCAGCAGTAGGTCAACAGGGGGCTCGGTCAACAATGAGCAGTTCTTC,CASSRSTGGSVNNEQFF
TRBV5-1,15,TRBD2,TRBJ2-1,.,TGCGCCAGCAGCTCCTCTAGCGGCACCTACAATGAGCAGTTCTTC,CASSSSSGTYNEQFF
TRBV12-5,15,TRBD2,TRBJ2-1,.,TGTGCTAGTGGTCCTATAGCGGGAGGGGTAGGCGAGCAGTTCTTC,CASGPIAGGVGEQFF